The 9 T cell receptor beta chains reported below all come from one sample, sequenced in a study of blood T cell repertoires in COVID-19. Clones were read by immunoSEQ multiplex PCR, and TCRdb kept only the in-frame ones, dropping some. The table includes 140,000 or so clones, more than 75% detected once. The sequencing input was peripheral blood. Every receptor here comes from a woman in her fifties or sixties with active or convalescent COVID-19.

This rearrangement joins TRBV7-2 to TRBJ1-2, with 7 bases identical to TRBD1. The V gene end was trimmed by 1 base and the J gene end by 0 bases; junction bases not matched to a gene: 5. Germline V lookup: CDR1 SGHTA, CDR2 FQGNSA. The CDR3 runs to 16 residues. The CDR3 coding sequence is TGTGCCAGCAGCTTAGGGGGACAGTTAGCTAACTATGGCTACACCTTC. Translated: CASSLGGQLANYGYTF.

This chain uses TRBV9 with TRBJ2-7; D possibly corresponds to TRBD1 (6 bases). The CDR3 spans 15 residues. V lost 0 bases, J lost 3 bases, and 13 bases lay in between. Germline V lookup: CDR1 SGDLS, CDR2 YYNGEE. Written as DNA, the CDR3 is TGTGCCAGCAGCGTAGGGGACCGGGACATCTACGAGCAGTACTTC. Encoded protein: CASSVGDRDIYEQYF.

J is TRBJ2-7 and V is TRBV27; TRBD1 is a possible D gene (6 bases). Germline CDR1 reads MNHEY; CDR2 reads SMNVEV (reference sequence). Trimming removed 3 bases from V and 0 bases from J, with 18 bases in between. The CDR3 is 17 residues long. CDR3 amino acids: CASSFSAGDTISYEQYF. CDR3 coding DNA: TGTGCCAGCAGTTTCTCCGCAGGGGATACAATCTCCTACGAGCAGTACTTC.

J is TRBJ2-1 and V is TRBV5-1; 12 nucleotides align to TRBD2. V lost 5 bases, J lost 6 bases, and 12 bases stayed unmatched. CDR3 length: 17 residues. Germline CDR1 SGHRS, CDR2 YFSETQ. CDR3 coding DNA: TGCGCCAGCAGTAATACCCGGACTAGCGGGAAGACCAATGAGCAGTTCTTC. Translation: CASSNTRTSGKTNEQFF.

J is TRBJ1-1 and V is TRBV4-1, with 7 bases that match TRBD1. Trimming removed 1 base from V and 5 bases from J; junction bases left unmatched: 7. The germline V gene encodes CDR1 MGHRA and CDR2 YSYEKL. This CDR3 is built from 15 residues. CDR3 in amino acids: CASSQGYRGRTEAFF. The CDR3 nucleotides read TGCGCCAGCAGCCAAGGTTACAGGGGCAGGACTGAAGCTTTCTTT.

V gene TRBV5-5 combines with J gene TRBJ2-2, with a tentative D call TRBD1 (5 bases). This CDR3 comprises 14 residues. Germline CDR1 is SGHKS and CDR2 is YYEKEE (reference sequence). V was clipped by 1 base and J by 4 bases, with 8 bases between them. CDR3 bases: TGTGCCAGCAGCTTGTTTCAGGGCACCGGGGAGCTGTTTTTT. Translating gives CASSLFQGTGELFF.

The rearrangement uses TRBV24-1 and TRBJ2-6, with D possibly matching TRBD2 (6 bases). Between the trimmed V and J ends, which lost 3 bases and 0 bases, there was a span of 8 bases. The CDR3 is 16 amino acids. Germline CDR1 KGHDR, CDR2 SFDVKD. The CDR3 here is CATSDAGRSGANVLTF. CDR3 coding DNA: TGTGCCACCAGTGATGCGGGGCGCTCTGGGGCCAACGTCCTGACTTTC.

This chain joins TRBV9 and TRBJ1-2; D possibly corresponds to TRBD1 (6 bases). The CDR3 is made up of 14 amino acids. The germline gives CDR1 SGDLS, CDR2 YYNGEE. V dropped 4 bases and J dropped 2 bases, with 12 bases sitting between them. The chain's CDR3 is CASSLTGTNYGYTF. The DNA for the CDR3 is TGTGCCAGCAGCCTCACAGGGACGAACTATGGCTACACCTTC.

This rearrangement joins TRBV6-1 to TRBJ1-3; 8 bases agree with TRBD1. This CDR3 contains 16 residues. J was trimmed by 5 bases and V by 4 bases; bases with no gene match: 10. The germline V gene encodes CDR1 MNHNS and CDR2 SASEGT. CDR3 in DNA: TGTGCCAGCAGTGGTCTACCCGGACAGGGTAGAAACACCATATATTTT. It yields the protein CASSGLPGQGRNTIYF.